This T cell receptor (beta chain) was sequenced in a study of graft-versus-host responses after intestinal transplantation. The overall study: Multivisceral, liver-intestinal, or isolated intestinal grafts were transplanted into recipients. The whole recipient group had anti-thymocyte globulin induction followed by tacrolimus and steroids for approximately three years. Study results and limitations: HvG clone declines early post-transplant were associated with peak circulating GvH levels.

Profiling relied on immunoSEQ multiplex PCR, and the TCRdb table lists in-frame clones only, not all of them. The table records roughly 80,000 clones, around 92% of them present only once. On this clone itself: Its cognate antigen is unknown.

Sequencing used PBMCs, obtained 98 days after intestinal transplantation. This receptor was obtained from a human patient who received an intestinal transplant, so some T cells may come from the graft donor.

The DNA for the CDR3 is TGTGCCAGCAGCCTAGGGTGGGGGGCCCAAGATACGCAGTATTTT. This sequence encodes CASSLGWGAQDTQYF. The chain links TRBV7-6 to TRBJ2-3; D may be TRBD1 or TRBD2 (6 bases each). This CDR3 region has 15 residues. V was pared by 5 bases and J by 5 bases, with 17 bases between. Germline V gene sequence: CDR1 SGHVS, CDR2 FNYEAQ.